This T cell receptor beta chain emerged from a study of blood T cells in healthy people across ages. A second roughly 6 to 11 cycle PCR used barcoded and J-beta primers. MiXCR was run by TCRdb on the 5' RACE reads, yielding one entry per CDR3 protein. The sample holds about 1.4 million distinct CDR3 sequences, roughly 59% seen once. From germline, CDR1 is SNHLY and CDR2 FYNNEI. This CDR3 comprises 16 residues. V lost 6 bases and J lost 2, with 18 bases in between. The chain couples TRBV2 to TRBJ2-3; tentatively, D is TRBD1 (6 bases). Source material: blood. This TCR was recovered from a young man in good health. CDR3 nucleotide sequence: TGTGCCAGCAGGCAATCCAGGGGCCATTTCACAGATACGCAGTATTTT. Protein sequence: CASRQSRGHFTDTQYF.